This passage covers 10 T cell receptor beta chains from one sample sequenced in a study of beta chain features in type 1 diabetes. Study conclusions and caveats: Researchers report that Type 1 diabetes patients had moderately but significantly shorter TCRB CDR3s across all four CD4+ subsets.

For these TCRs, the target antigens are not known. Isolated RNA was reverse transcribed in full, so expressed TCRB transcripts were sequenced. Data came from immunoSEQ multiplex PCR; TCRdb stores just in-frame clones and leaves some out. The repertoire holds about 250,000 clones, with under 13% as singletons. The sequenced sample was naive CD4+ T cells from blood. The receptor set was obtained from a man younger than 40 with type 1 diabetes.

This clone was recorded a few times. The J gene is TRBJ1-1, the V gene TRBV6-6, with a weak D call TRBD1 (6 bases). Germline V gives CDR1 MNHNY, CDR2 SVGAGI (reference sequence). The germline V and J ends were trimmed by 6 bases and 1 base, with 12 bases remaining between them. The CDR3 consists of 14 residues. This CDR3 reads CASSPRQANTEAFF. The CDR3 coding sequence is TGTGCCAGCAGCCCGCGACAGGCGAACACTGAAGCTTTCTTT.

V and J are TRBV7-2 and TRBJ1-2; D unresolved. Germline CDR1 is SGHTA and CDR2 is FQGNSA. The CDR3 totals 15 residues. Trimming left V 5 bases short and J 2 bases short, with 15 bases between. The CDR3 nucleotides read TGTGCCAGCAGCCCTGCTGCGACAAGAAACTATGGCTACACCTTC. Amino acids: CASSPAATRNYGYTF.

The rearrangement links TRBV7-6 to TRBJ2-3, with 9 bases identical to TRBD1. There are 14 residues in the CDR3. CDR1 and CDR2 from the germline V gene are SGHVS and FNYEAQ. Trimming removed 2 bases from V and 5 bases from J; junction bases left unmatched: 2. CDR3 residues: CASSLRQGGDTQYF. CDR3 sequence (DNA): TGTGCCAGCAGCTTACGACAGGGGGGAGATACGCAGTATTTT.

This clone has a handful of counts. This chain connects TRBV29-1 to TRBJ1-1; D unclear. Germline V lookup: CDR1 SQVTM, CDR2 ANQGSEA. The V gene lost 6 bases and the J gene lost 5 bases, with 13 bases spanning the gap. This CDR3 comprises 12 residues. This CDR3 is CSVISSRTEAFF. Here the CDR3 DNA reads TGCAGCGTGATTTCGAGTCGGACTGAAGCTTTCTTT.

The table lists this clone with a few counts. The chain recombines TRBV28 with TRBJ1-4; 10 bases line up with TRBD1. CDR3 length: 15 residues. V shed 4 bases and J 6 bases; nucleotides not matched to a gene: 5. Germline V gene sequence: CDR1 MDHEN, CDR2 SYDVKM. CDR3 residues: CASSSRTGGDEKLFF. Here the CDR3 DNA reads TGTGCCAGCAGTTCGAGGACAGGGGGAGATGAAAAACTGTTTTTT.

This clone was counted a few times. The chain links TRBV7-6 to TRBJ2-2; D uncertain. Germline V lookup: CDR1 SGHVS, CDR2 FNYEAQ. The germline V and J ends were trimmed by 5 bases and 5 bases, with 6 bases remaining between them. CDR3 length: 12 residues. The CDR3 nucleotides are TGTGCCAGCAGCCACTATACCGGGGAGCTGTTTTTT. This translates into CASSHYTGELFF. The variable domain in full, with the rest retrieved from reference TRBV7-6 and TRBJ2-2, is GAGVSQSPRYKVTKRGQDVALRCDPISGHVSLYWYRQALGQGPEFLTYFNYEAQQDKSGLPNDRFSAERPEGSISTLTIQRTEQRDSAMYRCASSHYTGELFFGEGSRLTVL.

The rearrangement joins TRBV10-3 to TRBJ2-5, with TRBD2 matching 9 bases. V trimming: 4 bases; J trimming: 4 bases; junction bases outside the gene matches: 4. Germline CDR1 reads ENHRY; CDR2 reads SYGVKD. This CDR3 has 14 residues. CDR3 DNA: TGTGCCATCAGTGGGCTAGCGGGGATAGAGACCCAGTACTTC. Its translation: CAISGLAGIETQYF.

The chain links TRBV11-1 to TRBJ1-1; D not certain. The CDR3 is 14 residues long. Per the germline V gene, CDR1 is SGHAT and CDR2 is FQDESV (reference sequence). The V gene lost 0 bases and the J gene lost 1 base, with 6 bases spanning the gap. CDR3: CASSLAQKNTEAFF. CDR3 sequence (DNA): TGTGCCAGCAGCTTAGCACAGAAGAACACTGAAGCTTTCTTT.

This chain connects TRBV20-1 to TRBJ2-5; D gene uncertain. Germline V gene data show CDR1 as DFQATT and CDR2 as SNEGSKA (reference sequence). V dropped 4 bases and J dropped 3 bases, with 3 bases sitting between them. This CDR3 contains 10 residues. Here the CDR3 DNA reads TGCAGTGCTATTAAAGAGACCCAGTACTTC. Protein product: CSAIKETQYF.

This sequence joins TRBV19 and TRBJ1-5; 9 bases line up with TRBD1. With V trimmed by 7 bases and J by 2 bases, 9 bases remained unmatched. CDR1 is LNHDA and CDR2 is SQIVND in the germline V gene (reference sequence). The CDR3 consists of 16 residues. CDR3 nucleotides: TGTGCCAGTACTAAGACAGGGGGGGCTCGCAATCAGCCCCAGCATTTT. It is translated as CASTKTGGARNQPQHF.